Below, one T cell receptor (beta chain) is given with its context. The sample originates from a study of blood T cell repertoires in COVID-19. Overall study context: Nucleic acid was either cDNA or gDNA, and it came from T cells, B-cell-depleted T cells, or PBMCs.

Germline CDR1 and CDR2: SGHAT and FQNNGV. CDR3 length: 13 residues. V was cut by 5 bases and J by 1 base, with 8 bases left in between. The participants were between roughly 18 and 90 years old and came from about two dozen US areas. In the source study's methods: Reference gene primer amplification in the assay estimated nucleated cell counts. The method was immunoSEQ multiplex PCR; TCRdb's version includes in-frame clones alone and lacks a portion of them. D and trimming were read from the DNA, whereas the V and J calls and clone size are those reported in that table. The data contain approximately 140,000 clones, roughly 88% of them singletons.

The TCR sequence derives from a woman in her thirties with acute COVID-19. The rearrangement links TRBV11-2 to TRBJ1-2; D is perhaps TRBD1 (5 bases). Sample: PBMCs or T cells enriched from blood (not recorded which). The CDR3 spells CASSQDSNYGYTF. For the CDR3, the DNA is TGTGCCAGCAGCCAAGACAGTAACTATGGCTACACCTTC.